What follows is one T cell receptor (beta chain) and its context. In this sample, this clone turned up once. No cognate antigen has been identified for it. No base-level quality is on record; no much larger clone is a single base apart. The sample is drawn from a study of cytomegalovirus exposure and HLA in healthy donors (dated by TCRdb to 2016 to 2017). In the study overall: According to an earlier analysis of around 600 of the donors, about 179 million T cells yielded roughly 110 million unique TCR beta sequences and roughly 280 Gb of sequence data. Every discovery cohort repertoire had been produced on one sequencing platform. Alongside the repertoire data, information on donor age, sex, ethnicity and CMV serostatus was compiled. The study was designed to test whether signatures of past pathogen exposure could be identified by cataloging public T cell receptors. The T cell repertoires of several hundred subjects were profiled by immunosequencing and related to cytomegalovirus serostatus. Besides the first cohort of hundreds of subjects, a separate validation cohort made up of over 95 different subjects was used. The genetic ancestry cluster associated with self-reported Caucasian donors included about 81% of the roughly 380 genotyped donors. Roughly 5 DR-DQ haplotypes were handled as single units for association and clustering, since linkage in the cohort was strong. An earlier analysis of some 500 of the donors used high-throughput TCR beta sequencing to judge whether each TCR beta V gene segment behaved as functional or pseudogenic. The number of typed donors differed by locus: roughly 629-640 for A, B, C, DRB1 and DQB1; approximately 540 for DQA1; around 610 for DPA1; and about 450 for DPB1. HLA typing covered class I and class II loci at four-digit resolution. To predict cytomegalovirus infection status, the study combined high-throughput TCR immunosequencing, statistical association of individual TCRs with disease status, and machine learning. Among roughly 400 genotyped donors of the cohort, an average of around 240,000 unique TCR beta nucleotide sequences were sequenced per donor, roughly 20% of them non-productive. The later analysis used no new phenotypic data to find candidate immune exposures, relying instead on TCR beta sequences and their occurrence across donors. In a later genetic analysis, genome-wide SNP genotypes for about three fifths of the 666 donors were used, and that subset was treated as a discovery cohort. A later analysis re-analyzed previously published TCR beta repertoires from 666 donors and added high-resolution HLA genotyping to study TCR occurrence patterns. About 330 gigabases of sequencing data and around 88 million unique TCR sequences made up an early release that covered 500 to 650 HLA-typed donors. What the authors observed across the whole study: Compared with equally common non-associated chains, HLA-associated TCR beta chains in a later analysis were more clonally expanded and had lower generation probabilities. Presence/absence analyses assumed roughly uniform sequencing depth across donors, an assumption that may not hold. About 15 rarely observed V segments, including chromosome 9 orphons, were excluded from the earlier analysis of several hundred of the donors because counts were too low. A later analysis associated around 16,000 TCR beta sequences with specific HLA alleles at a false discovery rate of 0.05. A cluster of highly shared sequence variants was judged likely to represent a technical artifact of the sequencing pipeline. A later analysis found that TCR association rates varied across HLA loci, with DRB1 alleles showing the most associated TCRs and HLA-C alleles the fewest. Cytomegalovirus status was reported to be diagnosed by the classifier with high specificity and sensitivity in both the original and validation cohorts. Linkage disequilibrium might explain the correlated functional status among segregating V segments, but an unknown experimental factor could not be ruled out. In a later analysis, several top co-occurrence clusters were reported to appear linked to parvovirus B19, influenza, CMV and Epstein-Barr virus. A further reported finding was that TCR beta sequences accurately predicted the HLA-A and HLA-B alleles for most subjects in the first cohort. An association between a missense DCLRE1C variant and V-gene and J-gene trimming of TCR beta chains was found in a later genetic analysis and replicated in an independent cohort. In the study, 164 TCR beta chains were listed as associated with cytomegalovirus. The cohort was sequenced for TCR beta chains only, and without alpha or paired-chain data the features that could be detected were limited. According to the authors, the approach could potentially be generalized to other disease states and immunological phenotypes. Because HLA typing was unavailable for some donors at each locus, only the typed subset was used in association tests. The only immune exposure information available for the cohort was CMV serostatus. Three of the identified cytomegalovirus-associated TCR beta chains were confirmed in vitro to be specific for cytomegalovirus antigens. According to a later genetic analysis, donors in an Asian-associated ancestry cluster had fewer N-insertions in productive TCRs than the roughly 670-donor mean. Assigning TCR associations to individual alleles was difficult when HLA alleles, especially DR and DQ, strongly co-occurred. A later analysis found that most CMV-associated TCR beta chains appeared HLA-restricted, with HLA associations seemingly driven largely by CMV exposure. In an earlier analysis of approximately 590 of the donors, most TCR beta V segments appeared in productive rearrangements about 90% or about 30% of the time, broadly matching IMGT annotations. Most TCR sequences were observed very rarely across donors, whereas some public TCRs were present in many individuals.

The cohort consisted of some 730 healthy bone marrow donors. At the time of sampling, every cohort member was nominally healthy, though immune exposures that went unrecorded were likely present. The donor tested CMV seronegative, placing the donor among the 352 seronegative members of the cohort. Each donor provided a peripheral blood sample, and peripheral blood mononuclear cells were used for TCR beta sequencing. The Qiagen DNeasy Blood Extraction Kit was used to extract genomic DNA from the blood cell samples. Library construction relied on the immunoSEQ multiplex PCR assay. For the multiplex PCR, a mixture combining 60 forward primers for TCR Vbeta segments and 13 reverse primers for TCR Jbeta segments was used. A multiplex PCR assay on genomic DNA amplified the CDR3 region of rearranged TCR beta genes. On the Illumina HiSeq System, the amplified TCR beta libraries were sequenced as 87-base-pair reads. The study's own analysis went as follows. A later analysis tallied tens of millions of unique TCR beta chains across the 660 or so repertoires, and approximately 11 million of those chains were shared by two or more donors. To remove PCR and sequencing errors, raw reads were error-corrected and collapsed into unique sequences using a nearest-neighbor algorithm that merged closely related sequences. To assign V, D and J gene segments, CDR3 sequences were aligned to IMGT reference sequences. Each retained sequence needed at least a six-nucleotide match to both a V gene segment and a J gene segment. Rearrangements were called productive when the CDR3 lacked stop codons and stayed in frame with V and J; all others were non-productive. CDR3 was defined according to IMGT convention as the region running from the second conserved V-encoded cysteine to the conserved J-encoded phenylalanine. Sequences without an unambiguous match to a single V gene segment were excluded from the earlier analysis of 500 to 700 of the donors. In an earlier analysis of 587 of the donors, V segments were called functional above 56.7% productive rearrangements and were called segregating when the between-donor standard deviation exceeded 5%. A statistical classification framework was built for diagnosing cytomegalovirus status from the catalog of TCR beta chain sequences. In a later analysis, V and J genes were assigned by comparing TCR nucleotide sequences against IMGT/GENE-DB human TR gene sequences. A later analysis assigned CDR3 sequences and most-parsimonious VDJ recombination scenarios with the TCRdist pipeline. In a later analysis, each TCR beta chain was defined by its CDR3 amino acid sequence together with its V-gene family, and reads without a unique V-gene family were excluded. In a later analysis, around 600 highly shared, low-generation-probability nucleotide sequences were removed to address suspected cross-contamination and a sequencing artifact. A later analysis calculated a clonal expansion index for each public chain from normalized within-repertoire ranks of inferred template counts. Generation probabilities in a later analysis came from a VDJ recombination model fitted to out-of-frame rearrangements, and those results were checked against IGoR. In a later analysis, hypergeometric tests were used to score TCR-TCR, TCR-HLA and TCR-CMV co-occurrence, with a repertoire-size bias correction applied to TCR pairs. A later analysis estimated false discovery rates by permuting HLA or CMV assignments 20 times. In a later analysis, co-occurring TCRs were grouped using DBSCAN, and TCRdist sequence similarity was added for clustering within HLA-allele-positive subsets. Repertoires with fewer than 30,000 or more than 120,000 public chains, plus five repertoires with anomalous nucleotide sharing, were excluded from co-occurrence clustering. The table was pulled from immuneACCESS by TCRdb, which kept in-frame rearrangements only. Such tables lose some clones; where checked, under half of the loss comes from unresolved V genes, and the rest has no known cause. The DNA gave D and trimming, while V, J and clone size come from that table. The sample table lists approximately 130,000 clones, 65% to 85% of them with a count of one. The top ten clones comprise 1% to 1.5% of the sample.

The source material was PBMCs. The receptor was isolated from a man between 45 and 60 years old in good health and CMV-seronegative.

The DNA is as follows: TGTGCCAGCAGCAAGGGGACAGGGGTAGCGGGCTACACCTTC. Translation gives CASSKGTGVAGYTF. The chain uses TRBV27 and TRBJ1-2; 10 bases in between match TRBD1. The cysteine opens and the phenylalanine closes a CDR3 of 14 amino acids. Only the CDR3 portion is preserved as DNA: 42 bases, with reading frame beginning at the first base. The junction shows trimming of 6 bases on V and 8 bases on J, and the gene matches do not reach 9 bases of it. For CDR1 and CDR2, the germline V gene (reference sequence) lists MNHEY and SMNVEV.